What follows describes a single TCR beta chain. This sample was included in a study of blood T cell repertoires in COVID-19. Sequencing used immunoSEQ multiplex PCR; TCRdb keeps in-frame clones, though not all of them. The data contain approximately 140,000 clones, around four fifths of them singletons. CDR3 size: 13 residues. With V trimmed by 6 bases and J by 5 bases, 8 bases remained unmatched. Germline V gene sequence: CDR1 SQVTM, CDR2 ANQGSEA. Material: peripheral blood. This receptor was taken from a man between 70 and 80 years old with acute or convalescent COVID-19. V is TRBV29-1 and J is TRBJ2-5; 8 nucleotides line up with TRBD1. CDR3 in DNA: TGCAGCGTGAGCGCCAGGGGGCGCGAGACCCAGTACTTC. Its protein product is CSVSARGRETQYF.